These 30 T cell receptor beta chains were sequenced from one sample in a study of blood T cell repertoires in COVID-19 (dated by TCRdb to the early 2020s). Receptor amplification or capture employed the immunoSEQ multiplex PCR assay. TCRdb stores this immuneACCESS table with in-frame sequences only. Part of the clones is absent; in the studies checked, under half of the shortfall reflects unresolved V genes, and no reason is known for the rest. This sample has approximately 70,000 clones in its table, and about four fifths of those were observed once. The ten largest make up 4.5% of the sample. Sequencing input: peripheral blood. These TCRs come from a woman aged 60 to 75 with acute or convalescent COVID-19.

This clone was picked up one time. This chain uses TRBV15 with TRBJ2-3, with TRBD2 matching over 10 bases. The J segment lost 7 bases and the V segment lost 0 bases, leaving 7 bases of the junction unmatched. This CDR3 contains 16 residues. Germline values: CDR1 LNHNV, CDR2 YYDKDF (reference sequence). CDR3 bases: TGTGCCACCAGCAGAGAAGGCAGCGGGGGGGCTTATACGCAGTATTTT. Amino acids: CATSREGSGGAYTQYF.

The chain carries TRBV6-1 and TRBJ1-3; 8 positions match TRBD1. The CDR3 has 16 amino acids. Germline V gene lookup returns CDR1 MNHNS and CDR2 SASEGT. The V and J ends lost 0 bases and 4 bases, in that order; junction bases with no gene match: 5. The CDR3 is CASSEATGGFGNTIYF. The CDR3 DNA reads TGTGCCAGCAGTGAAGCCACAGGGGGATTCGGAAACACCATATATTTT.

The rearrangement links TRBV3-1 (or the pseudogene TRBV3-2) to TRBJ1-5; 9 nucleotides match TRBD1. The V gene's germline CDR1 is LGHDT and CDR2 YNNKEL (reference sequence). V trimming: 1 base; J trimming: 7 bases; junction bases outside the gene matches: 2. The CDR3 spans 14 residues. CDR3 in DNA: TGTGCCAGCAGCCAAGGGACAGGGGCCCAGCCCCAGCATTTT. This encodes CASSQGTGAQPQHF.

The chain has TRBV5-6 and TRBJ1-2; 7 bases line up with TRBD1. The CDR3 loop spans 14 amino acids. Germline CDR1 is SGHDT and CDR2 is YYEEEE. The J segment lost 3 bases and the V segment lost 0 bases, leaving 2 bases of the junction unmatched. The DNA of the CDR3 is TGTGCCAGCAGCTTGGAGGGGGCCTACTATGGCTACACCTTC. It codes for CASSLEGAYYGYTF.

This chain links TRBV3-1 (or the pseudogene TRBV3-2) with TRBJ2-1, with 8 bases lining up with TRBD2. This CDR3 is built from 16 residues. Germline CDR1 LGHDT, CDR2 YNNKEL (reference sequence). The V segment lost 0 bases and the J segment 7 bases; nucleotides outside the gene matches: 8. CDR3 bases: TGTGCCAGCAGCCAAGACTTCGGGGGGGGTAGGAATGAGCAGTTCTTC. Amino acids: CASSQDFGGGRNEQFF.

The gene calls are TRBV19 and TRBJ1-2; 9 bases match TRBD1. The CDR3 length is 14 residues. CDR1 is LNHDA and CDR2 is SQIVND in the germline V gene (reference sequence). V shed 5 bases and J 4 bases; nucleotides not matched to a gene: 5. In DNA form, the CDR3 reads TGTGCCAGTAGTGAAACAGGGGGCCCCTATGGCTACACCTTC. This codes for CASSETGGPYGYTF.

The rearrangement links TRBV7-6 to TRBJ2-1; possibly TRBD2 for D (5 bases). This CDR3 is built from 15 residues. Trimming left V 5 bases short and J 5 bases short, with 16 bases between. Germline values: CDR1 SGHVS, CDR2 FNYEAQ. CDR3 sequence: CASSPTGFRDNEQFF. The CDR3 DNA sequence: TGTGCCAGCAGCCCGACGGGGTTTCGGGACAATGAGCAGTTCTTC.

The chain carries TRBV5-1 and TRBJ1-2, with D perhaps TRBD1 (6 bases). The CDR3 consists of 14 residues. Between the trimmed V and J ends, which lost 4 bases and 7 bases, there was a span of 17 bases. Per germline, CDR1 SGHRS and CDR2 YFSETQ. CDR3 sequence (DNA): TGCGCCAGCAGCCTGGCGGGTGGGGGCCGTGGCTACACCTTC. Translated, it gives CASSLAGGGRGYTF. Using reference TRBV5-1 and TRBJ1-2 for the parts outside the CDR3, the full variable domain is KAGVTQTPRYLIKTRGQQVTLSCSPISGHRSVSWYQQTPGQGLQFLFEYFSETQRNKGNFPGRFSGRQFSNSRSEMNVSTLELGDSALYLCASSLAGGGRGYTFGSGTRLTVV.

The chain employs TRBV11-2 and TRBJ1-5; D not resolved. Trimming pared 4 bases from V and 7 bases from J, leaving 14 bases between. The CDR3 is made up of 14 amino acids. In germline, CDR1 is SGHAT, CDR2 FQNNGV. The chain's CDR3 is CASSYTPGEQPQHF. The CDR3 DNA reads TGTGCCAGCAGCTATACGCCCGGGGAGCAGCCCCAGCATTTT. Combining the CDR3 with reference TRBV11-2 and TRBJ1-5 gives the whole variable domain EAGVAQSPRYKIIEKRQSVAFWCNPISGHATLYWYQQILGQGPKLLIQFQNNGVVDDSQLPKDRFSAERLKGVDSTLKIQPAKLEDSAVYLCASSYTPGEQPQHFGDGTRLSIL.

This CDR3 is CASSKNRDGNYGYTF. CDR3 DNA sequence: TGTGCCAGCAGCAAAAACAGAGATGGAAACTATGGCTACACCTTC. V and J are TRBV21-1 and TRBJ1-2; TRBD1, the D gene given by the table, was not confirmed from the DNA. TRBV21-1 is annotated as a pseudogene. This CDR3 comprises 15 residues.

The genes are TRBV6-5 and TRBJ2-7; weak D call: TRBD1 (5 bases). The CDR3 covers 15 residues. Germline values: CDR1 MNHEY, CDR2 SVGAGI. V lost 2 bases and J 2 bases, leaving 13 bases between the germline ends. The CDR3 protein is CASSYGHGQPYEQYF. DNA of the CDR3: TGTGCCAGCAGTTACGGACACGGGCAGCCCTACGAGCAGTACTTC.

The chain links TRBV6-5 to TRBJ1-2; 7 nucleotides line up with TRBD1. Germline V gene lookup returns CDR1 MNHEY and CDR2 SVGAGI. The CDR3 is 14 amino acids. Trimming at V came to 0 bases and at J to 8 bases, leaving 6 bases not matched to a gene. Here the CDR3 DNA reads TGTGCCAGCAGTTACTCAGGGGGCGCGGAGGGCTACACCTTC. This translates into CASSYSGGAEGYTF.

The chain employs TRBV27 and TRBJ2-5; TRBD2 matches 10 bases. This CDR3 contains 17 residues. Per the germline V gene, CDR1 is MNHEY and CDR2 is SMNVEV (reference sequence). Unmatched junction bases numbered 9, after V lost 0 bases and J lost 5 bases. This CDR3 is CASSLSIRTSGRETQYF. The CDR3, as DNA: TGTGCCAGCAGTTTATCGATTAGGACTAGCGGAAGGGAGACCCAGTACTTC.

The rearrangement uses TRBV9 and TRBJ1-4; 9 nucleotides agree with TRBD1. J was trimmed by 6 bases and V by 3 bases; bases with no gene match: 6. Germline lookup yields CDR1 SGDLS and CDR2 YYNGEE. The CDR3 sequence is 15 residues long. The DNA of the CDR3 is TGTGCCAGCAGCGCCCCGGGACAGGGAGATGAAAAACTGTTTTTT. This gives the protein CASSAPGQGDEKLFF.

The CDR3 here is CASSLDLAGGYEQYF. CDR3 coding DNA: TGTGCCAGCAGCTTGGATCTAGCGGGGGGGTACGAGCAGTACTTC. This chain uses TRBV5-4 with TRBJ2-7, with 12 bases matching TRBD2. The CDR3 extends over 15 amino acids. Germline V gene sequence: CDR1 SGHNT, CDR2 YYREEE (reference sequence). V was clipped by 0 bases and J by 4 bases; unmatched bases: 2. The entire variable domain, with the rest obtained from reference TRBV5-4 and TRBJ2-7, is as follows: ETGVTQSPTHLIKTRGQQVTLRCSSQSGHNTVSWYQQALGQGPQFIFQYYREEENGRGNFPPRFSGLQFPNYSSELNVNALELDDSALYLCASSLDLAGGYEQYFGPGTRLTVT.

V is TRBV12-2 and J is TRBJ2-3; the table gives TRBD1 as D, unverified against the DNA. TRBV12-2 is a known pseudogene. The CDR3 totals 15 residues. In nucleotides, the CDR3 is TGTGCAAGTCGCTCAAACAGGGTTAGCACAGATACGCAGTATTTT. As protein: CASRSNRVSTDTQYF.

About this clone itself: This sample includes further DNA sequences coding for the same CDR3. The chain carries TRBV4-2 and TRBJ1-1; TRBD1 matches at 11 bases. V lost 5 bases and J lost 0; bases outside the gene matches: 5. The CDR3 consists of 16 residues. Germline CDR1 reads LGHNA; CDR2 reads YNFKEQ. The DNA for the CDR3 is TGTGCCAGCAGCAGAGGGACAGGGGGTATGAACACTGAAGCTTTCTTT. Translation: CASSRGTGGMNTEAFF.

The J gene is TRBJ1-5, the V gene TRBV7-2; maybe TRBD1 (6 bases). The CDR3 loop spans 14 amino acids. V lost 8 bases and J 5 bases, leaving 16 bases between the germline ends. Germline CDR1 is SGHTA and CDR2 is FQGNSA. In nucleotides, the CDR3 is TGTGCCAGCTCCGTTGGGGGGGCTTATCAGCCCCAGCATTTT. Amino acids: CASSVGGAYQPQHF.

The chain uses TRBV6-6 and TRBJ2-7; TRBD1 matches 11 bases. V lost 0 bases, J lost 0 bases, and 1 base stayed unmatched. The CDR3 covers 16 residues. Germline V lookup: CDR1 MNHNY, CDR2 SVGAGI (reference sequence). CDR3 nucleotides: TGTGCCAGCAGTTACTCGGACAGGGGGCTCTCCTACGAGCAGTACTTC. Translated, it gives CASSYSDRGLSYEQYF.

The chain links TRBV11-2 to TRBJ1-2; 7 bases are a match to TRBD1. The CDR3 consists of 14 residues. CDR1 and CDR2 from the germline V gene are SGHAT and FQNNGV. V was pared by 5 bases and J by 7 bases, with 10 bases of the junction left unmatched. CDR3 sequence reads: CASSATGSVGGYTF. The CDR3 DNA is TGTGCCAGCAGCGCGACAGGGTCGGTCGGTGGCTACACCTTC.

This clone was detected once. This chain connects TRBV5-1 to TRBJ2-3, with 8 bases matching TRBD2. Germline CDR1 and CDR2: SGHRS and YFSETQ. Trimming removed 0 bases from V and 4 bases from J; junction bases left unmatched: 7. The CDR3 has 16 amino acids. The CDR3 spells CASSLAGRGGPDTQYF. The CDR3, as DNA: TGCGCCAGCAGCTTGGCCGGACGGGGGGGCCCAGATACGCAGTATTTT.

The genes are TRBV3-1 (or the pseudogene TRBV3-2) and TRBJ2-1; 10 nucleotides agree with TRBD2. The CDR3 loop spans 15 amino acids. V gave up 4 bases and J gave up 7 bases; unmatched junction bases: 7. The V gene's germline CDR1 is LGHDT and CDR2 YNNKEL (reference sequence). CDR3 loop: CASSRERGGRNEQFF. The CDR3 DNA follows: TGTGCCAGCAGCCGGGAGCGGGGGGGCAGGAATGAGCAGTTCTTC.

To note about this clone: At one of its ends the junction is not consistent with the germline gene, which may arise from a read error. V gene TRBV28 combines with J gene TRBJ1-2, with 7 nucleotides matching TRBD1. The CDR3 has 15 amino acids. Germline CDR1 is MDHEN and CDR2 is SYDVKM. In DNA form, the CDR3 reads TGTGCCAGCAGCTTATCGACAGGGATTAACTATGGCTACACCTTC. As protein: CASSLSTGINYGYTF.

The chain carries TRBV6-1 and TRBJ1-1; D gene uncertain. V lost 2 bases, J lost 1 base, and 5 bases lay in between. Looked up from germline, CDR1 is MNHNS and CDR2 is SASEGT. The CDR3 is made up of 13 amino acids. The CDR3 sequence is CASSERGNTEAFF. In DNA, the CDR3 is TGTGCCAGCAGTGAAAGAGGGAACACTGAAGCTTTCTTT.

The V gene is TRBV13, the J gene TRBJ1-2; D is uncertain. In germline, CDR1 is PRHDT, CDR2 FYEKMQ (reference sequence). This CDR3 is built from 17 residues. V was trimmed by 2 bases and J by 1 base, leaving 17 bases between them. The CDR3 protein is CASSLRLVQASNYGYTF. The CDR3 DNA is TGTGCCAGCAGCTTAAGATTGGTCCAGGCGAGTAACTATGGCTACACCTTC. Combining the CDR3 with reference TRBV13 and TRBJ1-2 gives the whole variable domain AAGVIQSPRHLIKEKRETATLKCYPIPRHDTVYWYQQGPGQDPQFLISFYEKMQSDKGSIPDRFSAQQFSDYHSELNMSSLELGDSALYFCASSLRLVQASNYGYTFGSGTRLTVV.

The chain couples TRBV11-2 to TRBJ2-7; TRBD1 matches 10 bases. Germline CDR1 and CDR2: SGHAT and FQNNGV. CDR3 length: 15 amino acids. V lost 5 bases, J lost 2 bases, and 6 bases stayed unmatched. CDR3 protein: CASSRGTGVPYEQYF. The CDR3, as DNA: TGTGCCAGCAGCCGTGGGACAGGGGTTCCCTACGAGCAGTACTTC.

V and J are TRBV12-3 or TRBV12-4 and TRBJ1-2; D is uncertain. This CDR3 contains 12 residues. Trimming left V 5 bases short and J 7 bases short, with 11 bases between. The CDR3 protein is CASSPVPRGYTF. The CDR3 nucleotides are TGTGCCAGCAGTCCCGTCCCTCGTGGCTACACCTTC.

The gene calls are TRBV2 and TRBJ2-3; a weak D match, TRBD2 (5 bases). The CDR3 sequence is 14 residues long. From germline, CDR1 is SNHLY and CDR2 FYNNEI. V lost 5 bases and J lost 3, with 12 bases in between. The CDR3 is CASSRAESTDTQYF. In nucleotides, the CDR3 is TGTGCCAGCAGTCGAGCGGAATCTACAGATACGCAGTATTTT.

V usage is TRBV5-1 and J usage is TRBJ2-3; 10 bases agree with TRBD2. The V and J ends lost 2 bases and 2 bases, in that order; junction bases with no gene match: 2. The CDR3 runs to 15 residues. Germline-derived CDR1 and CDR2 are SGHRS and YFSETQ. This chain's CDR3 is CASSFGLAATDTQYF. The CDR3 region has the DNA TGCGCCAGCAGCTTTGGACTAGCGGCCACAGATACGCAGTATTTT.

The J gene is TRBJ2-7, the V gene TRBV9, with D perhaps TRBD1 (5 bases). Trimming took 0 bases from V and 6 from J, leaving 16 bases between them. Germline values: CDR1 SGDLS, CDR2 YYNGEE. The CDR3 spans 15 residues. CDR3 nucleotides: TGTGCCAGCAGCGTAGAGGGGATGGCCCCCGGCGAGCAGTACTTC. Protein product: CASSVEGMAPGEQYF.